The 8 T cell receptor beta chains listed next were all sequenced from one sample in a study of cytomegalovirus exposure and HLA in healthy donors. The method was immunoSEQ multiplex PCR; TCRdb's version includes in-frame clones alone and lacks a portion of them. The data show approximately 300,000 clones, with roughly 88% seen just once and roughly 0.8% held by the top ten. The sequencing sample was made of PBMCs. The receptors shown here come from a woman under 30 in good health and CMV-seronegative.

A few counts support this clone. The chain joins TRBV29-1 to TRBJ2-7; 13 bases are shared with TRBD2. V was pared by 7 bases and J by 12 bases, with 9 bases of the junction left unmatched. The CDR3 spans 12 residues. Germline CDR1 and CDR2: SQVTM and ANQGSEA. DNA of the CDR3: TGCAGCGCTATCGGACTAGCGGGAGTTCGGTACTTC. This sequence encodes CSAIGLAGVRYF.

The genes are TRBV6-4 and TRBJ2-6; 7 bases map to TRBD1. There are 16 residues in the CDR3. V gave up 7 bases and J gave up 2 bases; unmatched junction bases: 8. Germline values: CDR1 MRHNA, CDR2 SNTAGT. The CDR3 sequence: CASTPGQGAGANVLTF. In nucleotides, the CDR3 is TGTGCCAGCACCCCCGGCCAGGGGGCTGGGGCCAACGTCCTGACTTTC.

The chain joins TRBV18 to TRBJ1-1, with D unclear. Deletions cut 4 bases from V and 1 base from J, with 10 bases between. CDR3 size: 14 residues. Germline assignment: CDR1 KGHSH and CDR2 LQKENI. In DNA, the CDR3 is TGTGCCAGCTCACAGCAGCGGGGGAACACTGAAGCTTTCTTT. Its translation: CASSQQRGNTEAFF. Together with reference TRBV18 and TRBJ1-1, the CDR3 gives the full variable domain: NAGVMQNPRHLVRRRGQEARLRCSPMKGHSHVYWYRQLPEEGLKFMVYLQKENIIDESGMPKERFSAEFPKEGPSILRIQQVVRGDSAAYFCASSQQRGNTEAFFGQGTRLTVV.

This chain joins TRBV7-2 and TRBJ2-5; 8 nucleotides match TRBD2. Per germline, CDR1 SGHTA and CDR2 FQGNSA. The trim removed 2 bases at V and 3 bases at J, leaving 11 bases unmatched. CDR3 length: 17 residues. CDR3 DNA: TGTGCCAGCAGCTTATCCGCGACTATAGCGGGAAAAGAGACCCAGTACTTC. Translating it yields CASSLSATIAGKETQYF.

This chain uses TRBV7-2 with TRBJ2-3, with no clear D. The CDR3 length is 14 residues. Germline V gene sequence: CDR1 SGHTA, CDR2 FQGNSA. V was trimmed by 5 bases and J by 3 bases, leaving 12 bases between them. The CDR3 DNA is TGTGCCAGCAGCCCCCGGAGCACGACAGATACGCAGTATTTT. It encodes CASSPRSTTDTQYF.

The V and J genes are TRBV18 and TRBJ1-1; perhaps TRBD1 as D (6 bases). The length of the CDR3 is 14 residues. Germline CDR1 and CDR2: KGHSH and LQKENI. The germline V and J ends were trimmed by 0 bases and 1 base, with 6 bases remaining between them. CDR3 DNA sequence: TGTGCCAGCTCACCACCGGGACAGAACACTGAAGCTTTCTTT. It yields the protein CASSPPGQNTEAFF.

This chain joins TRBV27 and TRBJ2-2; weak D call: TRBD1 (5 bases). Germline-derived CDR1 and CDR2 are MNHEY and SMNVEV (reference sequence). The V end was cut by 3 bases, the J end by 5 bases, with 16 bases between. The CDR3 is 16 residues long. CDR3: CASSFVGQGRTGELFF. The CDR3 DNA reads as TGTGCCAGCAGTTTCGTGGGCCAGGGAAGGACCGGGGAGCTGTTTTTT.

The chain combines TRBV2 with TRBJ1-2, with a weak D call TRBD1 (6 bases). V was cut by 2 bases and J by 4 bases, with 17 bases left in between. CDR3 length equals 16 residues. Germline V gene lookup returns CDR1 SNHLY and CDR2 FYNNEI. CDR3 DNA sequence: TGTGCCAGCAGTGAACTAAGGGGGAGGGCCTCCTATGGCTACACCTTC. Encoded protein: CASSELRGRASYGYTF.